The 27 T cell receptor beta chains reported below all come from one sample, sequenced in a study of OX40 agonist ivuxolimab in advanced cancers. Sequenced by immunoSEQ multiplex PCR; TCRdb stores in-frame clones only, minus some. The sample lists more than 95,000 clones, over 75% occurring once. The sequences come from CD4+ or CD8+ T cells sorted from blood, collected in a trial of the OX40 agonist ivuxolimab. These receptors originate from an adult with an advanced solid tumor such as melanoma, head and neck, liver or kidney cancer.

The gene calls are TRBV28 and TRBJ2-1; 13 bases match TRBD2. CDR1 is MDHEN and CDR2 is SYDVKM in the germline V gene. The CDR3 consists of 19 residues. Unmatched junction bases numbered 8, after V lost 3 bases and J lost 0 bases. The CDR3 protein is CASSFTSGRGSYSYNEQFF. DNA for the CDR3: TGTGCCAGCAGTTTCACTAGCGGGAGGGGTTCCTACTCCTACAATGAGCAGTTCTTC. The full variable domain, in which reference TRBV28 and TRBJ2-1 provide the parts outside the CDR3, is DVKVTQSSRYLVKRTGEKVFLECVQDMDHENMFWYRQDPGLGLRLIYFSYDVKMKEKGDIPEGYSVSREKKERFSLILESASTNQTSMYLCASSFTSGRGSYSYNEQFFGPGTRLTVL.

The chain employs TRBV6-1 and TRBJ2-2; D remains ambiguous. Trimming took 1 base from V and 5 from J, leaving 8 bases between them. In germline, CDR1 is MNHNS, CDR2 SASEGT. CDR3 length: 14 residues. CDR3 residues: CASSEGPGTGELFF. CDR3 in DNA: TGTGCCAGCAGTGAAGGGCCCGGGACCGGGGAGCTGTTTTTT.

The chain links TRBV6-1 to TRBJ2-1, with 7 bases that match TRBD2. Germline CDR1 is MNHNS and CDR2 is SASEGT. Trimming at V came to 7 bases and at J to 14 bases, leaving 11 bases not matched to a gene. The CDR3 has 12 residues. For the CDR3, the DNA is TGTGCCAGCACCGAAGGGAGGGGTGGGAAGTTCTTC. Its translation is CASTEGRGGKFF.

The chain couples TRBV19 to TRBJ2-4, with unresolved D. The CDR3 runs to 15 residues. Trimming removed 3 bases from V and 0 bases from J, with 9 bases in between. The germline CDR1 and CDR2 sequences are LNHDA and SQIVND (reference sequence). CDR3 protein: CASSIQYLAKNIQYF. The CDR3 bases are TGTGCCAGTAGTATCCAGTACCTAGCCAAAAACATTCAGTACTTC.

The sample holds a few counts of this clone. The chain is built from TRBV14 and TRBJ1-2; D is ambiguous. Per germline, CDR1 SGHDN and CDR2 FVKESK. Trimming pared 4 bases from V and 5 bases from J, leaving 8 bases between. This CDR3 comprises 12 residues. CDR3 DNA: TGTGCCAGCAGCCCCACAGCTTATGGCTACACCTTC. Protein product: CASSPTAYGYTF.

This chain links TRBV4-1 with TRBJ1-3; D not certain. V gave up 1 base and J gave up 0 bases, with 10 bases separating them. Per the germline V gene, CDR1 is MGHRA and CDR2 is YSYEKL. This CDR3 region has 16 residues. In nucleotides, the CDR3 is TGCGCCAGCAGCCAAGCGCCCGGCTTCTCTGGAAACACCATATATTTT. This codes for CASSQAPGFSGNTIYF.

This chain connects TRBV15 to TRBJ1-2; D not resolved. This CDR3 comprises 13 residues. The V and J ends lost 6 bases and 4 bases respectively, with 12 bases between them. From germline, CDR1 is LNHNV and CDR2 YYDKDF (reference sequence). This CDR3 is CATSRYSGYGYTF. CDR3 DNA sequence: TGTGCCACCAGTAGGTATAGTGGCTATGGCTACACCTTC.

The rearrangement joins TRBV29-1 to TRBJ2-5, with D unclear. The CDR3 length is 11 residues. V was trimmed by 5 bases and J by 9 bases, leaving 13 bases between them. The germline V gene has CDR1 SQVTM and CDR2 ANQGSEA. CDR3 in DNA: TGCAGCGTTCGGGTGGAGAGACCCCAGTACTTC. As protein: CSVRVERPQYF.

The genes are TRBV28 and TRBJ2-7; weak D call: TRBD2 (5 bases). This CDR3 comprises 15 residues. The V end was cut by 8 bases, the J end by 7 bases, with 24 bases between. The germline V gene encodes CDR1 MDHEN and CDR2 SYDVKM. The CDR3 reads CASPPGPAGPMEQYF. The CDR3 DNA is TGTGCCAGCCCCCCCGGGCCGGCGGGCCCAATGGAGCAGTACTTC.

This chain uses TRBV6-1 with TRBJ2-1; 10 bases fit TRBD2. The CDR3 length is 16 residues. Trimming took 2 bases from V and 4 from J; bases not matched to a gene: 5. Germline loops: CDR1 MNHNS, CDR2 SASEGT. In DNA, the CDR3 is TGTGCCAGCAGTGAATCGTCTAGCGGGAGTTACAATGAGCAGTTCTTC. As protein: CASSESSSGSYNEQFF.

The chain couples TRBV6-5 to TRBJ2-7, with D unclear. Per the germline V gene, CDR1 is MNHEY and CDR2 is SVGAGI. The CDR3 runs 13 residues. V dropped 6 bases and J dropped 0 bases, with 9 bases sitting between them. The CDR3 loop is CASRSVSSYEQYF. The CDR3, as DNA: TGTGCCAGCAGATCAGTCAGCTCCTACGAGCAGTACTTC.

The V gene is TRBV6-5, the J gene TRBJ2-5; 10 positions match TRBD1. CDR1 is MNHEY and CDR2 is SVGAGI in the germline V gene. V trimming: 7 bases; J trimming: 4 bases; junction bases outside the gene matches: 9. The CDR3 consists of 15 residues. The chain's CDR3 is CASTHHGQGGETQYF. CDR3 DNA: TGTGCCAGCACCCACCACGGACAGGGGGGAGAGACCCAGTACTTC.

This rearrangement joins TRBV5-1 to TRBJ2-1; 10 bases match TRBD2. Losses at the gene ends were 2 bases for V and 6 bases for J; bases not matched to a gene: 5. The CDR3 totals 15 residues. The V gene's germline CDR1 is SGHRS and CDR2 YFSETQ. The CDR3 loop reads CASSFLAGASNEQFF. CDR3 DNA sequence: TGCGCCAGCAGCTTCCTAGCGGGAGCTTCCAATGAGCAGTTCTTC.

The CDR3 loop reads CASSSERQDPSNQPQHF. The CDR3 DNA reads TGTGCCAGCAGCTCAGAACGACAGGACCCTAGCAATCAGCCCCAGCATTTT. This chain connects TRBV7-3 to TRBJ1-5; the D gene is possibly TRBD1 (6 bases). CDR1 is SGHTA and CDR2 is FQGTGA in the germline V gene. The CDR3 spans 17 residues. Trimming left V 4 bases short and J 0 bases short, with 16 bases between.

The chain couples TRBV7-8 to TRBJ2-5, with TRBD2 as a possible D gene (6 bases). The CDR3 spans 14 residues. CDR1 is SGHVS and CDR2 is FQNEAQ in the germline V gene. V dropped 6 bases and J dropped 3 bases, with 14 bases sitting between them. Here the CDR3 reads CASRSRGRKETQYF. CDR3 sequence (DNA): TGTGCCAGCAGGTCGCGGGGAAGAAAAGAGACCCAGTACTTC.

The chain joins TRBV7-2 to TRBJ2-1, with 9 bases matching TRBD2. CDR3 length: 17 amino acids. Germline-derived CDR1 and CDR2 are SGHTA and FQGNSA. V lost 5 bases, J lost 0 bases, and 8 bases stayed unmatched. The chain's CDR3 is CASSPRLAVSSYNEQFF. The CDR3 region has the DNA TGTGCCAGCAGCCCGCGACTAGCGGTGAGCTCCTACAATGAGCAGTTCTTC. Supplemented by reference TRBV7-2 and TRBJ2-1, the full variable domain reads GAGVSQSPSNKVTEKGKDVELRCDPISGHTALYWYRQSLGQGLEFLIYFQGNSAPDKSGLPSDRFSAERTGGSVSTLTIQRTQQEDSAVYLCASSPRLAVSSYNEQFFGPGTRLTVL.

The rearrangement joins TRBV5-6 to TRBJ1-4, with TRBD1 matching over 7 bases. The V and J ends lost 4 bases and 8 bases, in that order; junction bases with no gene match: 8. The CDR3 is made up of 14 amino acids. Germline V CDR1 and CDR2: SGHDT, YYEEEE. The CDR3 loop reads CASSHRGGREKLFF. The CDR3 DNA reads TGTGCCAGCAGCCACAGGGGAGGAAGAGAAAAACTGTTTTTT.

V and J are TRBV27 and TRBJ2-1, with 7 bases identical to TRBD1. Trimming removed 5 bases from V and 0 bases from J; junction bases left unmatched: 13. This CDR3 comprises 18 residues. Germline CDR1 reads MNHEY; CDR2 reads SMNVEV (reference sequence). The CDR3 protein is CASSQHPGTASSYNEQFF. CDR3 DNA sequence: TGTGCCAGCAGTCAACACCCCGGGACAGCGAGCTCCTACAATGAGCAGTTCTTC.

The chain is built from TRBV28 and TRBJ1-1; TRBD1 matches 7 bases. J gave up 5 bases and V 6 bases, and 6 bases lay outside the gene matches. Per the germline V gene, CDR1 is MDHEN and CDR2 is SYDVKM. The CDR3 contains 13 residues. The CDR3 DNA is TGTGCCAGCAGCACAGGGGCATGGACTGAAGCTTTCTTT. This sequence encodes CASSTGAWTEAFF.

The chain carries TRBV4-2 and TRBJ2-1; 8 nucleotides align to TRBD2. Germline values: CDR1 LGHNA, CDR2 YNFKEQ. The CDR3 is 17 residues long. V lost 4 bases, J lost 6 bases, and 14 bases stayed unmatched. CDR3 loop: CASSLLGLAGVGNEQFF. The CDR3 DNA sequence: TGTGCCAGCAGCCTCCTCGGACTAGCTGGGGTGGGCAATGAGCAGTTCTTC.

The V gene is TRBV18, the J gene TRBJ2-4, with D tentatively TRBD2 (6 bases). CDR3 length equals 15 residues. The germline gives CDR1 KGHSH, CDR2 LQKENI. V dropped 0 bases and J dropped 7 bases, with 13 bases sitting between them. CDR3 region: CASSPPPGSHNIQYF. CDR3 nucleotides: TGTGCCAGCTCACCACCTCCCGGGAGTCACAACATTCAGTACTTC.

This chain joins TRBV5-1 and TRBJ2-2, with D hard to call. This CDR3 has 14 amino acids. V lost 0 bases to trimming and J lost 6 bases, with 9 bases between them. Germline CDR1 reads SGHRS; CDR2 reads YFSETQ. The CDR3 DNA follows: TGCGCCAGCAGCTTGGACCTACTCCCCGGGGAGCTGTTTTTT. Translation: CASSLDLLPGELFF.

The CDR3 protein is CASGPGGSYNEQFF. CDR3 nucleotides: TGTGCCAGCGGGCCCGGGGGCTCCTACAATGAGCAGTTCTTC. This chain connects TRBV9 to TRBJ2-1; D may be TRBD2 (6 bases). This CDR3 region has 14 residues. From germline, CDR1 is SGDLS and CDR2 YYNGEE. The V gene lost 7 bases and the J gene lost 0 bases, with 11 bases spanning the gap.

The chain has TRBV15 and TRBJ1-2, with a possible D match to TRBD1 (6 bases). V was shortened by 4 bases and J by 2 bases, with 11 bases between the two germline ends. This CDR3 is built from 14 residues. Per germline, CDR1 LNHNV and CDR2 YYDKDF (reference sequence). For the CDR3, the DNA is TGTGCCACCAGCAAGGACAGCACCAACTATGGCTACACCTTC. Amino acids: CATSKDSTNYGYTF.

As regards this clone: The germline gene is not matched at one end of the junction; a read error may be the cause. The gene calls are TRBV11-3 and TRBJ2-7; 13 nucleotides line up with TRBD2. CDR1 and CDR2 (germline): SGHNT, YENEEA. This CDR3 spans 12 amino acids. The CDR3 loop is CASSPGLAGPTF. In DNA, the CDR3 is TGTGCCAGCAGCCCGGGACTAGCGGGGCCGACGTTC.

This chain joins TRBV6-1 and TRBJ2-5; D tentatively fits TRBD1 or TRBD2 (5 bases each). Germline loops: CDR1 MNHNS, CDR2 SASEGT. Trimming took off 4 bases at V and 5 bases at J, with 11 bases between the two ends. This CDR3 is built from 13 residues. The CDR3 spells CASSGGGRETQYF. The DNA of the CDR3 is TGTGCCAGCAGTGGTGGGGGACGGGAGACCCAGTACTTC.

The V call is TRBV7-2, the J call TRBJ2-7; 10 bases match TRBD1. The CDR3 runs 15 residues. Trimming removed 0 bases from V and 5 bases from J; junction bases left unmatched: 4. Germline values: CDR1 SGHTA, CDR2 FQGNSA. The CDR3 sequence: CASSLAGQGTNEQYF. The CDR3 bases are TGTGCCAGCAGCTTAGCGGGACAGGGGACCAACGAGCAGTACTTC.